This is a list of T cell receptor beta chains from one sample in a study of T cells in localized non-small cell lung cancer. Here immunoSEQ multiplex PCR was the method, and the copy in TCRdb shows in-frame clones only, minus some. Of over 65,000 clones in the sample, about four fifths are singletons; the top ten hold 1% to 1.5%. The input for sequencing was peripheral blood, taken before any cancer treatment. The receptors come from a female donor at least 60 years old with stage I lung adenocarcinoma. Both conserved end residues are part of each CDR3. Fields, in order: V gene, D gene, clone size, J gene, CDR3 protein, CDR3 DNA. The D gene is left open where the match is weak. Clone size, where shown, is once, few, many, or a class for clones that have expanded.

TRBV28	.	.	TRBJ1-2	CASSPSGNILDYGYTF	TGTGCCAGCAGCCCTTCAGGGAACATTTTGGACTATGGCTACACCTTC
TRBV29-1	.	once	TRBJ2-3	CSVAGGLSTDTQYF	TGCAGCGTTGCTGGGGGCCTTAGCACAGATACGCAGTATTTT
TRBV5-6	TRBD2	.	TRBJ2-1	CASSLTSGGNEQFF	TGTGCCAGCAGCTTGACTAGCGGGGGGAATGAGCAGTTCTTC
TRBV9	.	once	TRBJ2-3	CASSVDLAFSTDTQYF	TGTGCCAGCAGCGTAGACCTAGCGTTTAGCACAGATACGCAGTATTTT
TRBV18	TRBD1	.	TRBJ1-4	CASSDRGAAHEKLFF	TGTGCCAGCTCAGACAGGGGAGCGGCCCATGAAAAACTGTTTTTT
TRBV7-3	TRBD1	.	TRBJ2-1	CASSSTGLRDNEQFF	TGTGCCAGCAGCTCGACAGGGTTAAGGGACAATGAGCAGTTCTTC
TRBV29-1	TRBD1	.	TRBJ1-2	CSVSSGTGEIYGYTF	TGCAGCGTTTCTTCCGGGACAGGGGAGATTTATGGCTACACCTTC
TRBV19	TRBD1	.	TRBJ2-7	CASSPGQGPYEQYF	TGTGCCAGTAGTCCGGGACAGGGTCCCTACGAGCAGTACTTC
TRBV27	TRBD1	.	TRBJ1-5	CASSQTGDSNQPQHF	TGTGCCAGCAGCCAGACAGGGGATAGCAATCAGCCCCAGCATTTT
TRBV16	.	once	TRBJ2-1	CASSGLRGGYNEQFF	TGTGCCAGCAGCGGACTCCGAGGGGGCTACAATGAGCAGTTCTTC
TRBV7-2	TRBD1	.	TRBJ1-2	CASSTTAGTVMNYGYTF	TGTGCCAGCAGCACGACCGCGGGGACAGTCATGAACTATGGCTACACCTTC
TRBV27	.	once	TRBJ2-3	CASSRTASTDTQYF	TGTGCCAGCAGTAGGACAGCAAGCACAGATACGCAGTATTTT
TRBV5-1	.	.	TRBJ1-1	CASSLENLNTEAFF	TGCGCCAGCAGCTTGGAAAACCTGAACACTGAAGCTTTCTTT
TRBV19	.	.	TRBJ1-1	CASSSDSRRDFMNTEAFF	TGTGCCAGTAGCTCGGACAGCCGAAGGGACTTTATGAACACTGAAGCTTTCTTT
TRBV5-1	.	.	TRBJ1-4	CASGPGVGEKLFF	TGCGCCAGCGGACCGGGGGTGGGTGAAAAACTGTTTTTT
TRBV2	.	many	TRBJ1-6	CASNIRANFYNSPLHF	TGTGCCAGCAATATCCGGGCCAATTTTTATAATTCACCCCTCCACTTT
TRBV10-3	.	.	TRBJ1-3	CAISGSEGGTGGRGNTIYF	TGTGCCATCAGTGGATCCGAAGGCGGGACGGGGGGCAGAGGAAACACCATATATTTT
TRBV28	TRBD1	.	TRBJ1-5	CASSWTGSKPQHF	TGTGCCAGCAGTTGGACAGGGTCGAAGCCCCAGCATTTT
TRBV19	.	.	TRBJ1-2	CASSLPGNIRGYTF	TGTGCCAGTAGCCTCCCCGGGAATATTCGTGGCTACACCTTC
TRBV7-2	TRBD2	.	TRBJ2-5	CASRPPPAGEGTQYF	TGTGCCAGCAGGCCACCCCCAGCGGGAGAGGGGACCCAGTACTTC
TRBV6-6	.	few	TRBJ2-1	CASSSLGQGRNNEQFF	TGTGCCAGCAGTTCACTCGGGCAGGGCAGGAACAATGAGCAGTTCTTC
TRBV7-9	.	.	TRBJ1-2	CASSLENYGYTF	TGTGCCAGCAGCCTCGAGAACTATGGCTACACCTTC
TRBV9	TRBD2	.	TRBJ2-1	CASSEGGGYNEQFF	TGTGCCAGCAGCGAGGGCGGGGGCTACAATGAGCAGTTCTTC
TRBV9	TRBD1	.	TRBJ1-1	CASSQGTDMNTEAFF	TGTGCCAGCAGCCAAGGGACAGATATGAACACTGAAGCTTTCTTT
TRBV7-2	.	.	TRBJ2-3	CASSQIGAGTDTQYF	TGTGCCAGCAGCCAGATAGGCGCCGGCACAGATACGCAGTATTTT
TRBV6-6	TRBD2	.	TRBJ2-3	CASQAGGPPDTQYF	TGTGCCAGCCAGGCGGGGGGGCCGCCAGATACGCAGTATTTT
TRBV15	.	.	TRBJ1-5	CATSREQDSNQPQHF	TGTGCCACCAGCCGAGAGCAGGATAGCAATCAGCCCCAGCATTTT
TRBV7-9	TRBD2	.	TRBJ2-5	CASSLGLAGPYQETQYF	TGTGCCAGCAGCTTAGGGCTAGCGGGACCCTACCAAGAGACCCAGTACTTC
TRBV5-1	.	.	TRBJ1-1	CASSLYRVNTEAFF	TGCGCCAGCAGCTTGTATAGGGTGAACACTGAAGCTTTCTTT
TRBV9	.	.	TRBJ1-3	CASSVGGISGNTIYF	TGTGCCAGCAGCGTAGGGGGGATATCTGGAAACACCATATATTTT
TRBV6-1	TRBD2	.	TRBJ2-7	CASSEAVSSGLAGGPVRTYEQYF	TGTGCCAGCAGTGAAGCTGTCTCCTCCGGACTAGCGGGAGGGCCGGTAAGGACCTACGAGCAGTACTTC
TRBV4-1	.	.	TRBJ1-1	CASSRWDARTEAFF	TGCGCCAGCAGCCGCTGGGACGCCCGCACTGAAGCTTTCTTT
TRBV7-2	TRBD2	few	TRBJ2-7	CASSAGIFEQYF	TGTGCCAGCTCAGCGGGAATATTCGAGCAGTACTTC
TRBV21-1	.	.	TRBJ2-3	CASQKAGELGNDTQYF	TGTGCCAGCCAAAAAGCGGGAGAACTTGGGAACGATACGCAGTATTTT
TRBV14	.	.	TRBJ1-5	CASSQGRNQPQHF	TGTGCCAGCAGCCAAGGCCGGAATCAGCCCCAGCATTTT
TRBV29-1	.	.	TRBJ2-1	CSGLPPGANEQFF	TGCAGCGGCCTGCCCCCGGGGGCAAATGAGCAGTTCTTC
TRBV13	TRBD2	.	TRBJ2-3	CASSPRLSGGLGDTQYF	TGTGCCAGCAGCCCACGACTTAGCGGGGGGCTGGGTGATACGCAGTATTTT
TRBV7-9	.	.	TRBJ1-3	CASRPPGGGLRNTIYF	TGTGCCAGCCGCCCACCCGGGGGAGGGCTAAGAAACACCATATATTTT
TRBV7-2	.	.	TRBJ2-2	CASRSDGNTGELFF	TGTGCCAGCAGATCCGACGGGAACACCGGGGAGCTGTTTTTT
TRBV11-2	TRBD2	.	TRBJ2-7	CASSSAGAGEQYF	TGTGCCAGCAGCTCAGCGGGGGCGGGGGAGCAGTACTTC
TRBV7-9	.	.	TRBJ1-2	CASSLGGDDYGYTF	TGTGCCAGCAGCTTGGGGGGAGACGACTATGGCTACACCTTC
TRBV5-1	.	.	TRBJ1-1	CASSLTGGNPEAFF	TGCGCCAGCAGCTTGACAGGAGGGAACCCTGAAGCTTTCTTT
TRBV9	TRBD1	.	TRBJ1-2	CASSAGQGNYGYTF	TGTGCCAGCAGCGCGGGACAGGGGAACTATGGCTACACCTTC
TRBV16	.	once	TRBJ1-5	CASSQRVGSGQPQHF	TGTGCCAGCAGCCAAAGGGTCGGCTCTGGACAGCCCCAGCATTTT
TRBV10-3	.	.	TRBJ1-5	CAISVQGGGNQPQHF	TGTGCCATCAGTGTTCAAGGAGGGGGCAATCAGCCCCAGCATTTT
TRBV10-2	TRBD1	.	TRBJ2-7	CASSINDRGPSYEQYF	TGCGCCAGCAGCATAAACGACAGGGGGCCCTCCTACGAGCAGTACTTC
TRBV19	.	few	TRBJ2-6	CASSRYSGNSGANVLTF	TGTGCCAGTAGTAGGTATAGCGGTAACTCTGGGGCCAACGTCCTGACTTTC
TRBV19	.	once	TRBJ2-1	CASSIVSNEQFF	TGTGCCAGTAGTATAGTCTCGAATGAGCAGTTCTTC
TRBV19	.	.	TRBJ2-7	CASRSGSAYEQYF	TGTGCCAGTAGATCGGGCAGTGCCTACGAGCAGTACTTC
TRBV6-1	.	.	TRBJ1-2	CASSAGGWDLRGYTF	TGTGCCAGCAGTGCCGGGGGCTGGGACCTACGGGGCTACACCTTC
TRBV21-1	.	few	TRBJ1-2	CARGRQGARYGYTF	TGTGCCAGGGGTCGACAGGGGGCGCGGTATGGCTACACCTTC
TRBV5-1	TRBD2	.	TRBJ2-1	CASRWEELAAQGGIQFF	TGCGCCAGCAGGTGGGAAGAACTAGCGGCCCAGGGAGGTATCCAGTTCTTC
TRBV2	TRBD2	.	TRBJ2-1	CASSKLAGPYNEQFF	TGTGCCAGCAGCAAACTAGCGGGTCCGTACAATGAGCAGTTCTTC
TRBV5-1	.	.	TRBJ1-5	CASSLEGTHNQPQHF	TGCGCCAGCAGCTTGGAGGGGACCCACAATCAGCCCCAGCATTTT